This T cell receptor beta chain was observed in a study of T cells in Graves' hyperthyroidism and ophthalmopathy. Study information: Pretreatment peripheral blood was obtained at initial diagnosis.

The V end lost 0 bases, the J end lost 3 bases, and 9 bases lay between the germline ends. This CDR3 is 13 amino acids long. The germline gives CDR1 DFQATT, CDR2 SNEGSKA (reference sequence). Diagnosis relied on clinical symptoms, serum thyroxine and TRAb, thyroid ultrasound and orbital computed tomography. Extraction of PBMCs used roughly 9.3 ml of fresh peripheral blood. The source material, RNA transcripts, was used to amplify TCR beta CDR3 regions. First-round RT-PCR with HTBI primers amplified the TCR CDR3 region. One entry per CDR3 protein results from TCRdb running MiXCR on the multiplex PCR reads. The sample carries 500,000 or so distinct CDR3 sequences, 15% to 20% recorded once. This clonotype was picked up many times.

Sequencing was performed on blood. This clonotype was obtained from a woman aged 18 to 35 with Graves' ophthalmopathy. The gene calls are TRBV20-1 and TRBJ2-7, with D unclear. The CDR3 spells CSARDPPSYEQYF. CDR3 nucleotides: TGCAGTGCTAGAGATCCCCCGAGCTACGAGCAGTACTTC.